This is a list of T cell receptor beta chains from one sample in a study of Graves' ophthalmopathy and Graves' hyperthyroidism. TCRdb reprocessed the multiplex PCR reads via MiXCR and lists one record per CDR3 protein. The sample lists some 360,000 distinct CDR3 sequences; 17% were seen once. The sequenced sample was peripheral blood. Receptors were obtained from an adult woman with stable Graves' hyperthyroidism. Both conserved end residues are part of each CDR3. Fields, in order: D gene, clone size, V gene, J gene, CDR3 protein, CDR3 DNA. A D gene is named only where the DNA matches it firmly. For some rows the clone size is stated as once, few or many, or as a class when expanded; others skip it.

D gene: NA
clone size: many
V gene: TRBV20-1
J gene: TRBJ1-1
CDR3 protein: CSARDDSRGPEPEAFF
CDR3 DNA: TGCAGTGCTAGAGATGATTCTCGGGGTCCGGAACCTGAAGCTTTCTTT

D gene: NA
clone size: many
V gene: TRBV24-1
J gene: TRBJ1-3
CDR3 protein: CATSDLRGNAGNTIYF
CDR3 DNA: TGTGCCACCAGTGATTTGCGCGGCAACGCAGGAAACACCATATATTTT

D gene: NA
clone size: few
V gene: TRBV6-1
J gene: TRBJ2-7
CDR3 protein: CASSEQGSSYEQYF
CDR3 DNA: TGTGCCAGCAGTGAACAGGGAAGCTCCTACGAGCAGTACTTC

D gene: NA
clone size: many
V gene: TRBV28
J gene: TRBJ2-7
CDR3 protein: CASTDRGFSSYEQYF
CDR3 DNA: TGTGCCAGCACGGATCGCGGGTTCAGCTCCTACGAGCAGTACTTC

D gene: NA
clone size: many
V gene: TRBV20-1
J gene: TRBJ2-7
CDR3 protein: CSAPPASARTYEQYF
CDR3 DNA: TGCAGTGCTCCCCCCGCATCGGCCCGGACCTACGAGCAGTACTTC

D gene: TRBD1
clone size: many
V gene: TRBV4-1
J gene: TRBJ1-6
CDR3 protein: CASSQGRGGKNNSPLHF
CDR3 DNA: TGCGCCAGCAGCCAAGGCAGGGGGGGGAAAAATAATTCACCCCTCCACTTT

D gene: NA
clone size: many
V gene: TRBV11-2
J gene: TRBJ1-1
CDR3 protein: CASSLTVPEAFF
CDR3 DNA: TGTGCCAGCAGCCTGACAGTCCCTGAAGCTTTCTTT

D gene: TRBD1
clone size: NA
V gene: TRBV6-2/TRBV6-3
J gene: TRBJ1-2
CDR3 protein: CASRKTGESYGYTF
CDR3 DNA: TGTGCCAGCAGGAAGACAGGGGAGTCCTATGGCTACACCTTC

D gene: TRBD1
clone size: NA
V gene: TRBV6-2/TRBV6-3
J gene: TRBJ1-2
CDR3 protein: CASLGTGYGYTF
CDR3 DNA: TGTGCCAGCCTAGGGACAGGCTATGGCTACACCTTC

D gene: NA
clone size: few
V gene: TRBV11-2
J gene: TRBJ1-6
CDR3 protein: CASSPGQYLNNSPLHF
CDR3 DNA: TGTGCCAGCAGCCCCGGACAGTACTTAAATAATTCACCCCTCCACTTT

D gene: NA
clone size: many
V gene: TRBV19
J gene: TRBJ1-2
CDR3 protein: CASSQPRVDGYTF
CDR3 DNA: TGTGCCAGTAGCCAACCCAGGGTGGATGGCTACACCTTC

D gene: TRBD2
clone size: many
V gene: TRBV7-9
J gene: TRBJ2-5
CDR3 protein: CASSPRWGGQETQYF
CDR3 DNA: TGTGCCAGCAGCCCACGATGGGGGGGACAAGAGACCCAGTACTTC

D gene: NA
clone size: many
V gene: TRBV12-3/TRBV12-4
J gene: TRBJ2-5
CDR3 protein: CASSPTRDVLGETQYF
CDR3 DNA: TGTGCCAGCAGTCCCACCCGGGACGTGCTCGGGGAGACCCAGTACTTC

D gene: NA
clone size: NA
V gene: TRBV6-5
J gene: TRBJ1-5
CDR3 protein: CASSYSGRGNQPQHF
CDR3 DNA: TGTGCCAGCAGTTACTCCGGCCGAGGCAATCAGCCCCAGCATTTT

D gene: TRBD1
clone size: many
V gene: TRBV6-2/TRBV6-3
J gene: TRBJ1-1
CDR3 protein: CASIKGAGGGTEAFF
CDR3 DNA: TGTGCCAGCATTAAAGGGGCAGGGGGAGGCACTGAAGCTTTCTTT

D gene: NA
clone size: many
V gene: TRBV29-1
J gene: TRBJ1-3
CDR3 protein: CSVQRGSGNTIYF
CDR3 DNA: TGCAGCGTCCAAAGGGGCTCTGGAAACACCATATATTTT

D gene: NA
clone size: many
V gene: TRBV2
J gene: TRBJ2-7
CDR3 protein: CASSHGDMTYEQYF
CDR3 DNA: TGTGCCAGCAGCCATGGGGACATGACTTACGAGCAGTACTTC

D gene: TRBD1
clone size: few
V gene: TRBV7-9
J gene: TRBJ2-2
CDR3 protein: CATGQAQNTGELFF
CDR3 DNA: TGTGCCACAGGACAGGCCCAGAACACCGGGGAGCTGTTTTTT

D gene: TRBD2
clone size: many
V gene: TRBV4-2
J gene: TRBJ2-2
CDR3 protein: CASSLDLAGANTGELFF
CDR3 DNA: TGTGCCAGCAGCCTCGACTTAGCGGGGGCGAACACCGGGGAGCTGTTTTTT

D gene: NA
clone size: many
V gene: TRBV6-2/TRBV6-3
J gene: TRBJ1-1
CDR3 protein: CASSYEDSMNTEAFF
CDR3 DNA: TGTGCCAGCAGTTACGAGGACAGCATGAACACTGAAGCTTTCTTT

D gene: NA
clone size: many
V gene: TRBV27
J gene: TRBJ1-5
CDR3 protein: CASSFLGDGQPQHF
CDR3 DNA: TGTGCCAGCAGTTTTTTGGGGGATGGTCAGCCCCAGCATTTT

D gene: TRBD1
clone size: many
V gene: TRBV30
J gene: TRBJ1-5
CDR3 protein: CAWRTGGFGQPQHF
CDR3 DNA: TGTGCCTGGAGGACAGGGGGCTTCGGTCAGCCCCAGCATTTT

D gene: NA
clone size: many
V gene: TRBV7-2
J gene: TRBJ2-7
CDR3 protein: CASSLVGGVSREQYF
CDR3 DNA: TGTGCCAGCAGCTTAGTAGGGGGAGTTAGCCGCGAGCAGTACTTC

D gene: TRBD2
clone size: many
V gene: TRBV5-5
J gene: TRBJ2-7
CDR3 protein: CASSSVGGSLYEQYF
CDR3 DNA: TGTGCCAGCAGCTCCGTCGGGGGGTCTCTCTACGAGCAGTACTTC

D gene: NA
clone size: few
V gene: TRBV4-1
J gene: TRBJ2-7
CDR3 protein: CASSPLIGGYEQYF
CDR3 DNA: TGCGCCAGCAGCCCCCTCATAGGGGGCTACGAGCAGTACTTC

D gene: TRBD1
clone size: NA
V gene: TRBV20-1
J gene: TRBJ2-7
CDR3 protein: CSARDPAGTGFYEQYF
CDR3 DNA: TGCAGTGCTAGAGACCCCGCCGGGACAGGATTCTACGAGCAGTACTTC

D gene: NA
clone size: many
V gene: TRBV20-1
J gene: TRBJ1-2
CDR3 protein: CSALDPGTAHGYTF
CDR3 DNA: TGCAGTGCTCTGGATCCCGGGACTGCTCATGGCTACACCTTC

D gene: NA
clone size: NA
V gene: TRBV27
J gene: TRBJ1-2
CDR3 protein: CASSEADEVYGYTF
CDR3 DNA: TGTGCCAGCAGTGAAGCTGACGAGGTGTATGGCTACACCTTC

D gene: NA
clone size: few
V gene: TRBV4-2
J gene: TRBJ1-2
CDR3 protein: CASSQAITGYTF
CDR3 DNA: TGTGCCAGCAGCCAAGCAATCACTGGCTACACCTTC

D gene: NA
clone size: many
V gene: TRBV4-3
J gene: TRBJ1-1
CDR3 protein: CASSQEGPLVPGLEAFF
CDR3 DNA: TGCGCCAGCAGCCAAGAGGGCCCCTTAGTTCCCGGCCTTGAAGCTTTCTTT

D gene: TRBD2
clone size: many
V gene: TRBV6-2/TRBV6-3
J gene: TRBJ2-5
CDR3 protein: CASSYSRLTSGGLQETQYF
CDR3 DNA: TGTGCCAGCAGTTACTCCCGATTAACTAGCGGGGGACTTCAAGAGACCCAGTACTTC

D gene: NA
clone size: many
V gene: TRBV12-3/TRBV12-4
J gene: TRBJ2-7
CDR3 protein: CASSRQGLHVYEQYF
CDR3 DNA: TGTGCCAGCAGTCGTCAGGGACTGCATGTCTACGAGCAGTACTTC

D gene: TRBD1
clone size: few
V gene: TRBV2
J gene: TRBJ2-7
CDR3 protein: CASSDPGTGDLSSYEQYF
CDR3 DNA: TGTGCCAGCAGTGACCCAGGGACAGGGGACCTGAGCTCCTACGAGCAGTACTTC

D gene: NA
clone size: few
V gene: TRBV2
J gene: TRBJ2-5
CDR3 protein: CASSIYGQHQETQYF
CDR3 DNA: TGTGCCAGCAGTATATACGGACAGCACCAAGAGACCCAGTACTTC

D gene: TRBD2
clone size: NA
V gene: TRBV12-3/TRBV12-4
J gene: TRBJ2-4
CDR3 protein: CASYGGGAKNIQYF
CDR3 DNA: TGTGCCAGCTACGGGGGGGGTGCCAAAAACATTCAGTACTTC

D gene: TRBD1
clone size: many
V gene: TRBV12-3/TRBV12-4
J gene: TRBJ1-5
CDR3 protein: CASSLRGRSNQPQHF
CDR3 DNA: TGTGCCAGCAGTTTAAGGGGGCGGAGCAATCAGCCCCAGCATTTT

D gene: NA
clone size: few
V gene: TRBV5-1
J gene: TRBJ2-6
CDR3 protein: CASSSLPQGGGANVLTF
CDR3 DNA: TGCGCCAGCAGCTCACTACCCCAGGGCGGCGGGGCCAACGTCCTGACTTTC

D gene: TRBD2
clone size: many
V gene: TRBV28
J gene: TRBJ2-4
CDR3 protein: CASTPSGIKNIQYF
CDR3 DNA: TGTGCCAGCACCCCTAGCGGGATCAAAAACATTCAGTACTTC